The next 23 T cell receptor beta chains were all read from a single sample in a study of cytomegalovirus exposure and HLA in healthy donors. 13 Jbeta primers and 60 Vbeta primers were used for the PCR. Using immunoSEQ multiplex PCR, the repertoire was profiled, and TCRdb retains in-frame clones only, with some absent. In the table there are fewer than 85,000 clones, roughly 88% of which are singletons. The sequencing sample was made of PBMCs. The receptors were gathered from a man between 65 and 79 years old in good health and CMV-seropositive.

V is TRBV6-6 and J is TRBJ1-4, with 9 bases aligning to TRBD1. Germline CDR1 is MNHNY and CDR2 is SVGAGI (reference sequence). The CDR3 covers 16 residues. With V trimmed by 2 bases and J by 5 bases, 6 bases remained unmatched. This chain's CDR3 is CASSYPGQGGNEKLFF. Here the CDR3 DNA reads TGTGCCAGCAGTTACCCGGGACAGGGAGGAAATGAAAAACTGTTTTTT.

In DNA, the CDR3 is TGCGCCAGCAGCCAGGACACGGAGACCCAGTACTTC. This gives the protein CASSQDTETQYF. This sequence joins TRBV5-1 and TRBJ2-5; D perhaps matches TRBD1 (5 bases). Per the germline V gene, CDR1 is SGHRS and CDR2 is YFSETQ. The CDR3 sequence is 12 residues long. The V end lost 4 bases, the J end lost 5 bases, and 9 bases lay between the germline ends.

V gene TRBV6-5 combines with J gene TRBJ2-1; TRBD1 is a possible D gene (6 bases). The length of the CDR3 is 15 residues. Germline CDR1 reads MNHEY; CDR2 reads SVGAGI. The ends were cut back, 3 bases at V and 0 bases at J, with 9 bases in the middle. CDR3 loop: CASSYQGYSYNEQFF. The CDR3 nucleotides read TGTGCCAGCAGTTATCAGGGGTACTCCTACAATGAGCAGTTCTTC.

This chain uses TRBV29-1 with TRBJ1-1, with 8 bases lining up with TRBD1. The junction had 3 bases not matched to a gene; V was cut back by 6 bases and J by 0 bases. Germline CDR1 SQVTM, CDR2 ANQGSEA. The CDR3 totals 13 residues. The CDR3 nucleotides read TGCAGCGTGACAGGGGCCCTGAACACTGAAGCTTTCTTT. Protein: CSVTGALNTEAFF. Together with reference TRBV29-1 and TRBJ1-1, the CDR3 gives the full variable domain: SAVISQKPSRDICQRGTSLTIQCQVDSQVTMMFWYRQQPGQSLTLIATANQGSEATYESGFVIDKFPISRPNLTFSTLTVSNMSPEDSSIYLCSVTGALNTEAFFGQGTRLTVV.

J is TRBJ1-5 and V is TRBV6-1, with D maybe TRBD1 (5 bases). Germline lookup yields CDR1 MNHNS and CDR2 SASEGT. Trimming shortened V by 0 bases and J by 5 bases, and 5 bases separated the two germline ends. The CDR3 extends over 13 amino acids. The DNA for the CDR3 is TGTGCCAGCAGTGAAGCAGGGGATCAGCCCCAGCATTTT. It specifies CASSEAGDQPQHF.

The CDR3 reads CASIQSGSNYEQYF. The CDR3 region has the DNA TGCGCCAGCATTCAAAGCGGGAGTAACTACGAGCAGTACTTC. V usage is TRBV10-1 and J usage is TRBJ2-7; 8 bases agree with TRBD2. The trim removed 7 bases at V and 3 bases at J, leaving 8 bases unmatched. The CDR3 sequence is 14 residues long. CDR1 is WNHNN and CDR2 is SYGVQD in the germline V gene (reference sequence).

The chain employs TRBV4-2 and TRBJ2-1, with 10 bases fitting TRBD2. CDR1 and CDR2 from the germline V gene are LGHNA and YNFKEQ. The CDR3 spans 17 residues. After removal of 0 bases from V and 5 bases from J, the junction contained 7 bases not matched to a gene. CDR3 sequence: CASSQDRGLAANNEQFF. The CDR3 DNA sequence: TGTGCCAGCAGCCAAGATCGAGGACTAGCGGCGAACAATGAGCAGTTCTTC.

This clone was detected a few times. This rearrangement joins TRBV9 to TRBJ2-3, with TRBD2 identical over 10 bases. V gave up 6 bases and J gave up 3 bases; unmatched junction bases: 1. This CDR3 has 13 residues. The germline CDR1 and CDR2 sequences are SGDLS and YYNGEE. CDR3 sequence reads: CASNSGGTDTQYF. The CDR3 DNA follows: TGTGCCAGCAATAGCGGGGGGACAGATACGCAGTATTTT.

J is TRBJ1-2 and V is TRBV28; 10 bases fit TRBD1. Germline CDR1 MDHEN, CDR2 SYDVKM. The V segment lost 8 bases and the J segment 6 bases; nucleotides outside the gene matches: 3. This CDR3 is built from 12 residues. CDR3 amino acids: CASLGQGDGYTF. CDR3 coding DNA: TGTGCCAGCCTTGGACAGGGGGATGGCTACACCTTC.

The J gene is TRBJ2-5, the V gene TRBV2, with 14 nucleotides matching TRBD2. V lost 4 bases and J lost 4; bases outside the gene matches: 5. Per germline, CDR1 SNHLY and CDR2 FYNNEI. The CDR3 is 16 amino acids. This chain's CDR3 is CASSGGTSGSGETQYF. The CDR3 DNA is TGTGCCAGCAGTGGCGGGACTAGCGGGAGTGGAGAGACCCAGTACTTC. Variable domain in full (rest from reference TRBV2 and TRBJ2-5): EPEVTQTPSHQVTQMGQEVILRCVPISNHLYFYWYRQILGQKVEFLVSFYNNEISEKSEIFDDQFSVERPDGSNFTLKIRSTKLEDSAMYFCASSGGTSGSGETQYFGPGTRLLVL.

The chain carries TRBV7-8 and TRBJ1-4; D gene ambiguous. There are 16 residues in the CDR3. V lost 1 base, J lost 2 bases, and 11 bases lay in between. Germline CDR1 is SGHVS and CDR2 is FQNEAQ. Written as DNA, the CDR3 is TGTGCCAGCAGCTTAGTCCCCCAGGTGACTAATGAAAAACTGTTTTTT. As protein: CASSLVPQVTNEKLFF.

This chain connects TRBV15 to TRBJ1-2; the D is unclear. The CDR3 covers 14 residues. Germline V gives CDR1 LNHNV, CDR2 YYDKDF (reference sequence). Trimming shortened V by 1 base and J by 2 bases, and 8 bases separated the two germline ends. The CDR3 DNA reads as TGTGCCACCAGCAGAGCGGGATCCAACTATGGCTACACCTTC. Translation gives CATSRAGSNYGYTF.

CDR3 in amino acids: CASSTTGERSNQPQHF. Here the CDR3 DNA reads TGTGCCAGCTCAACTACAGGGGAAAGGAGCAATCAGCCCCAGCATTTT. V gene TRBV18 combines with J gene TRBJ1-5; 7 bases are shared with TRBD1. CDR3 length equals 16 residues. With V trimmed by 5 bases and J by 1 base, 8 bases remained unmatched. In germline, CDR1 is KGHSH, CDR2 LQKENI.

This chain uses TRBV19 with TRBJ2-2; D unclear. The CDR3 is 13 residues long. Germline values: CDR1 LNHDA, CDR2 SQIVND (reference sequence). The V end was cut by 11 bases, the J end by 6 bases, with 16 bases between. DNA for the CDR3: TGTGCCTCCCGGGTCCCGTGGTCCGGGGAGCTGTTTTTT. Translation: CASRVPWSGELFF.

The rearrangement joins TRBV7-9 to TRBJ1-4; the match to TRBD1 covers 10 bases. V was pared by 1 base and J by 5 bases, with 1 base of the junction left unmatched. The CDR3 extends over 15 amino acids. Germline loops: CDR1 SEHNR, CDR2 FQNEAQ (reference sequence). CDR3 DNA sequence: TGTGCCAGCAGCTTAGGGGACAGGGGAAATGAAAAACTGTTTTTT. Amino acid sequence: CASSLGDRGNEKLFF. Supplemented by reference TRBV7-9 and TRBJ1-4, the full variable domain reads DTGVSQNPRHKITKRGQNVTFRCDPISEHNRLYWYRQTLGQGPEFLTYFQNEAQLEKSRLLSDRFSAERPKGSFSTLEIQRTEQGDSAMYLCASSLGDRGNEKLFFGSGTQLSVL.

This chain connects TRBV4-3 to TRBJ2-3, with D possibly being TRBD1 (6 bases). Trimming took off 0 bases at V and 5 bases at J, with 12 bases between the two ends. Germline CDR1 is LGHNA and CDR2 is YSLEER. This CDR3 comprises 15 residues. The CDR3 spells CASSQEEQGKDTQYF. The CDR3 DNA reads as TGCGCCAGCAGCCAAGAGGAACAGGGAAAAGATACGCAGTATTTT.

CDR3 bases: TGTGCCAGCACCGTGGCGGGGTTGGAGGGGGAGCAGTACTTC. Its translation is CASTVAGLEGEQYF. The V call is TRBV7-9, the J call TRBJ2-7; tentative D call: TRBD2 (6 bases). The V end was cut by 7 bases, the J end by 7 bases, with 20 bases between. This CDR3 comprises 14 residues. The germline CDR1 and CDR2 sequences are SEHNR and FQNEAQ (reference sequence).

The chain uses TRBV10-3 and TRBJ2-7; 7 nucleotides align to TRBD2. CDR3 length: 14 residues. Germline loops: CDR1 ENHRY, CDR2 SYGVKD. V gave up 4 bases and J gave up 4 bases; unmatched junction bases: 7. This chain's CDR3 is CAISVQGGSYEQYF. The CDR3 DNA reads as TGTGCCATCAGTGTCCAGGGAGGGTCTTACGAGCAGTACTTC.

The J gene is TRBJ2-1, the V gene TRBV7-9, with TRBD1 matching over 8 bases. This CDR3 is built from 14 residues. After removal of 1 base from V and 8 bases from J, the junction contained 4 bases not matched to a gene. The germline V gene has CDR1 SEHNR and CDR2 FQNEAQ (reference sequence). DNA for the CDR3: TGTGCCAGCAGCTTAGGAGGACAGGGCTATGAGCAGTTCTTC. Translating gives CASSLGGQGYEQFF.

DNA of the CDR3: TGTGCCGCCAGGGGTAACACTGAAGCTTTCTTT. Protein: CAARGNTEAFF. This chain joins TRBV6-1 and TRBJ1-1, with D possibly being TRBD1 (6 bases). The V end was cut by 11 bases, the J end by 2 bases, with 9 bases between. The germline V gene encodes CDR1 MNHNS and CDR2 SASEGT. The CDR3 is 11 amino acids.

J is TRBJ2-7 and V is TRBV5-1; tentatively, D is TRBD1 (6 bases). Trimming shortened V by 0 bases and J by 6 bases, and 7 bases separated the two germline ends. This CDR3 comprises 12 residues. Germline values: CDR1 SGHRS, CDR2 YFSETQ. CDR3 DNA sequence: TGCGCCAGCAGCTTGGGACAGGCCGAGCAGTACTTC. Its protein is CASSLGQAEQYF.

The chain couples TRBV6-6 to TRBJ2-2; the match to TRBD1 covers 11 bases. This CDR3 is built from 15 residues. V lost 6 bases and J lost 3; bases outside the gene matches: 3. CDR1 is MNHNY, CDR2 SVGAGI, per germline (reference sequence). The CDR3 nucleotides read TGTGCCAGCAGAAGGACAGGGGGCGACACCGGGGAGCTGTTTTTT. It codes for CASRRTGGDTGELFF.

The chain links TRBV7-3 to TRBJ2-5, with D possibly TRBD2 on 5 matching bases. Per the germline V gene, CDR1 is SGHTA and CDR2 is FQGTGA. Trimming shortened V by 0 bases and J by 3 bases, and 11 bases separated the two germline ends. This CDR3 is built from 15 residues. This CDR3 is CASSLTAGVEETQYF. CDR3 coding DNA: TGTGCCAGCAGCTTAACGGCGGGCGTCGAAGAGACCCAGTACTTC.